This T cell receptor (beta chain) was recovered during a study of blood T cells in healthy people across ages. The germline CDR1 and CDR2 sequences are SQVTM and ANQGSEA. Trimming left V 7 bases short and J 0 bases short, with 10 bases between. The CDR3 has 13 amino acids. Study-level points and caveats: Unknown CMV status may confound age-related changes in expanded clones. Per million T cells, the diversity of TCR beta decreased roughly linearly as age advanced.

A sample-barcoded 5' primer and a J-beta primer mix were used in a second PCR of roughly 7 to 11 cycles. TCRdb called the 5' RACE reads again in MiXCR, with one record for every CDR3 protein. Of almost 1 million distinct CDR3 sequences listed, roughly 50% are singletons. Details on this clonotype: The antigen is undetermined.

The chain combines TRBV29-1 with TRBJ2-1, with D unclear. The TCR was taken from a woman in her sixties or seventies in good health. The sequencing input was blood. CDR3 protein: CSGYKSSYNEQFF. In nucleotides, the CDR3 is TGCAGCGGCTACAAGAGCTCCTACAATGAGCAGTTCTTC.